This record concerns one TCR beta chain sequence. The antigen it binds to is not known. The cohort comprised under 700 healthy bone marrow donors. At the time of sampling, every cohort member was nominally healthy, though immune exposures that went unrecorded were likely present. The donor was CMV seropositive and was included in the group of approximately 300 seropositive cohort members. A peripheral blood sample was provided by each donor, and peripheral blood mononuclear cells were used for TCR beta sequencing. Genomic DNA extraction from the blood cell samples was performed with the Qiagen DNeasy Blood Extraction Kit. The data originate from a study of cytomegalovirus exposure and HLA in healthy donors (dated by TCRdb to 2016 to 2017). Context from the whole study: An earlier analysis of 550 to 700 of the donors reported 250 to 350 Gb of sequence data and 117 million unique TCR beta sequences from around 200 million T cells. Every repertoire in the discovery cohort had been generated on one and the same sequencing platform. The study used immunosequencing to profile the T cell repertoires of approximately 650 subjects and linked those repertoires to cytomegalovirus serostatus. On average, about 240,000 unique TCR beta nucleotide sequences were sequenced per donor among roughly 430 genotyped donors of the cohort, with around 19% of those sequences being non-productive. Class I and class II HLA loci were covered by the typing at four-digit resolution. Genome-wide SNP genotypes for about 55% of the 666 donors were used in a later genetic analysis, which treated that subset as a discovery cohort. A separate validation cohort of about 110 different subjects was used in addition to the 666-subject first cohort. Typing coverage differed by locus: A, B, C, DRB1 and DQB1 were typed in roughly 620-640 donors, DQA1 in 500 to 550, DPA1 in over 600, and DPB1 in 450 to 490. Of the roughly 400 genotyped donors, approximately 80% fell in the genetic ancestry cluster associated with self-reported Caucasian donors. Roughly five DR-DQ haplotypes were handled as single units for association and clustering because linkage in the cohort was strong. The later analysis used no new phenotypic data to find candidate immune exposures, relying instead on TCR beta sequences and their occurrence across donors. Roughly 300 gigabases of sequencing data and approximately 92 million unique TCR sequences made up an early release that covered approximately 650 HLA-typed donors. Donor age, sex, ethnicity and CMV serostatus were compiled together with the repertoire data. To predict cytomegalovirus infection status, the study brought together high-throughput TCR immunosequencing, statistical association of individual TCRs with disease status, and machine learning. An earlier analysis of fewer than 700 of the donors applied high-throughput TCR beta sequencing to assess whether each TCR beta V gene segment acted as functional or pseudogenic. A later analysis re-examined previously published TCR beta repertoires from 600 to 700 donors and added high-resolution HLA genotyping to investigate patterns of TCR occurrence. The study aimed to test whether signatures of past pathogen exposure could be identified by cataloging public T cell receptors. The study at large found these results: Because some donors lacked HLA typing at each locus, the association tests relied only on the typed subset. A further reported finding was that TCR beta sequences accurately predicted the HLA-A and HLA-B alleles for most subjects in the first cohort. Specific HLA alleles were associated with 15,000 to 20,000 TCR beta sequences at a false discovery rate of 0.05 in a later analysis. In a later analysis, most CMV-associated TCR beta chains were found to appear HLA-restricted, with HLA associations seemingly driven largely by CMV exposure. The authors suggested that the approach could potentially be extended to other disease states and immunological phenotypes. A few of the identified cytomegalovirus-associated TCR beta chains were confirmed in vitro to be specific for cytomegalovirus antigens. Across donors, most TCR sequences were observed very rarely, whereas some public TCRs were present in many individuals. Because the 87-base-pair reads could not distinguish some IMGT-functional V segments, including TRBV6-2 and TRBV6-3, those segments were excluded. Roughly uniform sequencing depth across donors was assumed in presence/absence analyses, although this assumption may not hold. In a later analysis, several top co-occurrence clusters were reported to appear linked to parvovirus B19, influenza, CMV and Epstein-Barr virus. A later genetic analysis associated a missense DCLRE1C variant with V-gene and J-gene trimming of TCR beta chains, and an independent cohort replicated the association. In a later analysis, HLA-associated TCR beta chains showed more clonal expansion and lower generation probabilities than non-associated chains that were equally common. The only immune exposure information available for the cohort was CMV serostatus. Strong co-occurrence of HLA alleles, especially DR and DQ, made assigning TCR associations to individual alleles difficult. Seventeen rarely observed V segments, including chromosome 9 orphons, were excluded from the earlier analysis of a few hundred of the donors because counts were too low. Cytomegalovirus status was reported to be diagnosed by the classifier with high specificity and sensitivity in both the original and validation cohorts. In an earlier analysis of about 550 of the donors, most TCR beta V segments were observed in productive rearrangements about 87% or about 30% of the time, broadly matching IMGT annotations. Compared with the 666-donor mean, donors in an Asian-associated ancestry cluster had fewer N-insertions in productive TCRs, according to a later genetic analysis. The cohort was sequenced for TCR beta chains only, and without alpha or paired-chain data the features that could be detected were limited. The study listed 170 or so TCR beta chains as associated with cytomegalovirus. In a later analysis, TCR association rates were found to vary across HLA loci, with the most associated TCRs seen for DRB1 alleles and the fewest for HLA-C alleles. A group of highly shared sequence variants was considered likely to be a technical artifact of the sequencing pipeline. Linkage disequilibrium might explain the correlated functional status among segregating V segments, but an unknown experimental factor could not be ruled out.

Library generation was performed with the immunoSEQ multiplex PCR assay. For the multiplex PCR, a mixture combining 60 forward primers for TCR Vbeta segments and 13 reverse primers for TCR Jbeta segments was used. The CDR3 region of rearranged TCR beta genes was amplified from genomic DNA with a multiplex PCR assay. On the Illumina HiSeq System, the amplified TCR beta libraries were sequenced as 87-base-pair reads. The authors' pipeline ran thus. A later analysis tallied roughly 80 million unique TCR beta chains across the 640 or so repertoires, and around 12 million of those chains were shared by two or more donors. Raw reads were error-corrected and collapsed into unique sequences with a nearest-neighbor algorithm that merged closely related sequences to remove PCR and sequencing errors. V, D and J gene segments were assigned by aligning CDR3 sequences to IMGT reference sequences. For a sequence to be retained, at least a six-nucleotide match to both a V gene segment and a J gene segment was required. Rearrangements were classified as productive when the CDR3 lacked stop codons and remained in frame with V and J, and all other rearrangements were classified as non-productive. CDR3 was defined according to IMGT convention as the region running from the second conserved V-encoded cysteine to the conserved J-encoded phenylalanine. The earlier analysis of 587 of the donors excluded any sequence lacking an unambiguous match to a single V gene segment. In an earlier analysis of a few hundred of the donors, V segments were called functional above 56.7% productive rearrangements and were called segregating when the between-donor standard deviation exceeded 5%. A statistical classification framework was developed to diagnose cytomegalovirus status using the catalog of TCR beta chain sequences. In a later analysis, V and J genes were assigned by comparing TCR nucleotide sequences against IMGT/GENE-DB human TR gene sequences. In a later analysis, CDR3 sequences and most-parsimonious VDJ recombination scenarios were assigned using the TCRdist pipeline. In a later analysis, every TCR beta chain was defined by the combination of its CDR3 amino acid sequence and its V-gene family, and reads without a unique V-gene family were dropped. To address suspected cross-contamination and a sequencing artifact, a later analysis removed some 620 highly shared, low-generation-probability nucleotide sequences. In a later analysis, a clonal expansion index was calculated for each public chain from normalized within-repertoire ranks of inferred template counts. A later analysis computed generation probabilities with a VDJ recombination model fitted to out-of-frame rearrangements, and checked the results against IGoR. In a later analysis, hypergeometric tests were used to score TCR-TCR, TCR-HLA and TCR-CMV co-occurrence, with a repertoire-size bias correction applied to TCR pairs. False discovery rates were estimated in a later analysis by permuting HLA or CMV assignments 20 times. A later analysis grouped co-occurring TCRs with DBSCAN, adding TCRdist sequence similarity when clustering within HLA-allele-positive subsets. Repertoires with fewer than 30,000 or more than 120,000 public chains, plus five repertoires with anomalous nucleotide sharing, were excluded from co-occurrence clustering. In its TCRdb copy, this immuneACCESS table keeps in-frame sequences only and misses some clones. Where compared with another copy, unresolved V genes explain less than half of these, and the others have no known cause. From that table come the V and J calls and clone size; the DNA was used to work out D and trimming. This sample's table contains about 120,000 clones. The top ten clonotypes cover 5.5% to 8% of the sample.

The V and J ends are trimmed by 0 bases and 0 bases, leaving 8 bases between them. Spanning cysteine to phenylalanine, the CDR3 consists of 15 amino acids. CDR3 DNA is the only sequence kept; it has 45 bases, read in frame from the first base. CDR1 and CDR2 are read off the germline V gene (reference sequence) as MNHNY and SVGAGI. This receptor was taken from a man between 40 and 49 years old in good health and CMV-seropositive. In this chain, TRBV6-6 is recombined with TRBJ1-2; D gene: possibly TRBD1, on 5 matching bases. The sequencing sample was made of PBMCs. For the CDR3, the sequence is CASSYSPTANYGYTF. The DNA sequence reads TGTGCCAGCAGTTACTCCCCGACAGCTAACTATGGCTACACCTTC.